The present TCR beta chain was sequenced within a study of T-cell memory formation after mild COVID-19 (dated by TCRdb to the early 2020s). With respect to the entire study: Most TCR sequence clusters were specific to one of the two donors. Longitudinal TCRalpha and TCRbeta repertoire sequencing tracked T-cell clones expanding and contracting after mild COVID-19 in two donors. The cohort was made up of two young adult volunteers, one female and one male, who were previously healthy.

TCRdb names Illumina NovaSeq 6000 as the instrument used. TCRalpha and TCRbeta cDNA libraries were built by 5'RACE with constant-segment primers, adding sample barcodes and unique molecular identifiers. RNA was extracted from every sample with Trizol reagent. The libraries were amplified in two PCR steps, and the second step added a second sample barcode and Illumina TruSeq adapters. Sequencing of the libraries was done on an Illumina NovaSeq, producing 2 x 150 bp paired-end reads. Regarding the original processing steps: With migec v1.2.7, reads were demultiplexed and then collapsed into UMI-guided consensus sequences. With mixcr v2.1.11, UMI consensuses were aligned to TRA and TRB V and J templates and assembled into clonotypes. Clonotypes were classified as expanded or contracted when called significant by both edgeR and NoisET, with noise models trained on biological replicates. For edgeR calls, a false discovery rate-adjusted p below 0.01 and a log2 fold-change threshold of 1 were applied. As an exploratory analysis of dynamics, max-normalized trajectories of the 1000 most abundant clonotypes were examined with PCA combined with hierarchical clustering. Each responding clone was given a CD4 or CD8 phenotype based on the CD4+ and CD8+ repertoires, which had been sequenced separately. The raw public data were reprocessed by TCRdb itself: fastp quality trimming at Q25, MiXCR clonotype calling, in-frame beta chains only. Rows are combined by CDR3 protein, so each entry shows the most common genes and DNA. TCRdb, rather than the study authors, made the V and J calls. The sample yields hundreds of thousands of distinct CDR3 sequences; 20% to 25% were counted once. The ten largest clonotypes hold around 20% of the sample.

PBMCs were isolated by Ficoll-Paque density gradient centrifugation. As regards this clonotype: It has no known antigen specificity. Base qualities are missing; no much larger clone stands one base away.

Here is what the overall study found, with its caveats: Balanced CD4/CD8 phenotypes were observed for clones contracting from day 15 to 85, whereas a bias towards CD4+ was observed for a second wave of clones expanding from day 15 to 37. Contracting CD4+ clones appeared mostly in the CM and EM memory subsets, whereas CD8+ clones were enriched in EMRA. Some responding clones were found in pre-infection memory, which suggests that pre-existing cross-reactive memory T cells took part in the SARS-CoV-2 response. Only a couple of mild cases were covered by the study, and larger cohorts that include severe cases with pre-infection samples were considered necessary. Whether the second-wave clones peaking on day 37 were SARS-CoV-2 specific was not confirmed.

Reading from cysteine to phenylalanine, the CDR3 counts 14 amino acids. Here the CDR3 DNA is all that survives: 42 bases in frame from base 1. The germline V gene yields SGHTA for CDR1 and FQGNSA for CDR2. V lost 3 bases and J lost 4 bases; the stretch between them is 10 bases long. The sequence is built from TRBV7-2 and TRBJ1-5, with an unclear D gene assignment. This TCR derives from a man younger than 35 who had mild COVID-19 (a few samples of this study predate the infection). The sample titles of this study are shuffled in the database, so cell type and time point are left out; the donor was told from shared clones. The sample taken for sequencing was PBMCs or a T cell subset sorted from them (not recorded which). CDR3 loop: CASSFIVQNQPQHF. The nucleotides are TGTGCCAGCAGCTTTATTGTCCAGAATCAGCCCCAGCATTTT.